One sample yielded the 8 T cell receptor beta chains listed below, sequenced in a study of patients and donors after allogeneic stem cell transplantation. TCRdb re-derived calls from the RT-PCR reads in MiXCR, one entry per CDR3 protein. Among around 17,000 distinct CDR3 sequences listed, around 29% were seen once. The sample comprised blood, either unsorted or a sorted T cell fraction (not recorded which). Receptors originate from a human donor who was either an allogeneic HSCT recipient or a stem cell or donor lymphocyte infusion donor (not recorded which). It is not recorded whose cells these are; they may come from a transplant donor.

The V gene is TRBV5-1, the J gene TRBJ2-2; TRBD1 aligns across 10 bases. The CDR3 sequence is 16 residues long. J was trimmed by 1 base and V by 6 bases; bases with no gene match: 6. The germline V gene has CDR1 SGHRS and CDR2 YFSETQ. The CDR3 region has the DNA TGCGCCAGCACCCTCCGGGACAGGGGGAACACCGGGGAGCTGTTTTTT. Encoded protein: CASTLRDRGNTGELFF. The complete variable domain, with remaining parts taken from reference TRBV5-1 and TRBJ2-2, reads KAGVTQTPRYLIKTRGQQVTLSCSPISGHRSVSWYQQTPGQGLQFLFEYFSETQRNKGNFPGRFSGRQFSNSRSEMNVSTLELGDSALYLCASTLRDRGNTGELFFGEGSRLTVL.

V usage is TRBV12-3 or TRBV12-4 and J usage is TRBJ1-2, with no clear D. Trimming left V 8 bases short and J 5 bases short, with 27 bases between. The CDR3 is 17 residues long. The CDR3 region is CASRLSLSLRPLYGYTF. The CDR3 coding sequence is TGTGCCAGCCGCCTATCCCTCTCCCTACGGCCCCTTTATGGCTACACCTTC.

A note on this clonotype: It is likely a read error: a sequence one base away is far more abundant. The chain uses TRBV4-2 and TRBJ1-1; perhaps TRBD1 as D (5 bases). Germline loops: CDR1 LGHNA, CDR2 YNFKEQ. The CDR3 extends over 13 amino acids. In DNA form, the CDR3 reads TGTGCCGGCAGCTTGGGACGGAACACTGAAGCTTTCTTT. Residues: CAGSLGRNTEAFF.

The rearrangement uses TRBV20-1 and TRBJ1-4, with D unclear. CDR1 is DFQATT, CDR2 SNEGSKA, per germline (reference sequence). The CDR3 sequence is 12 residues long. With 1 base removed from V and 7 bases from J, the gap between germline ends came to 7 bases. This chain's CDR3 is CSARVQSEKLFF. CDR3 nucleotides: TGCAGTGCTAGAGTTCAGTCTGAAAAACTGTTTTTT.

In its sample, this clonotype is medium-sized (0.01 to 0.1%). The chain couples TRBV4-1 to TRBJ1-4; D remains ambiguous. V was clipped by 1 base and J by 0 bases, with 18 bases between them. The length of the CDR3 is 19 residues. Germline V gene sequence: CDR1 MGHRA, CDR2 YSYEKL. This CDR3 reads CASSQVETEVTSTNEKLFF. DNA for the CDR3: TGCGCCAGCAGCCAAGTGGAGACGGAGGTAACTTCAACTAATGAAAAACTGTTTTTT.

This chain joins TRBV4-2 and TRBJ1-5; 7 positions agree with TRBD1. Germline CDR1 is LGHNA and CDR2 is YNFKEQ. J gave up 0 bases and V 4 bases, and 9 bases lay outside the gene matches. The CDR3 extends over 17 amino acids. The CDR3 DNA follows: TGTGCCAGCAGCCCCGTTGGACAGGCTTATAGCAATCAGCCCCAGCATTTT. As protein: CASSPVGQAYSNQPQHF.

This clonotype was picked up a small number of times. This chain uses TRBV7-9 with TRBJ1-2; no clear D gene. The germline V gene encodes CDR1 SEHNR and CDR2 FQNEAQ (reference sequence). V lost 2 bases and J lost 8, with 9 bases in between. The CDR3 covers 12 residues. The CDR3 DNA reads TGTGCCAGCAGCTTAATTGTGTTCGGCTACACCTTC. It is translated as CASSLIVFGYTF.

This clonotype was seen more than once but under ten times. V is TRBV10-3 and J is TRBJ2-2; D is possibly TRBD1 (6 bases). This CDR3 spans 17 amino acids. In germline, CDR1 is ENHRY, CDR2 SYGVKD. V was clipped by 5 bases and J by 4 bases, with 20 bases between them. CDR3 DNA sequence: TGTGCCATCAGTCCCAGGGGATACCCCCAAGGCACCGGGGAGCTGTTTTTT. This translates into CAISPRGYPQGTGELFF.